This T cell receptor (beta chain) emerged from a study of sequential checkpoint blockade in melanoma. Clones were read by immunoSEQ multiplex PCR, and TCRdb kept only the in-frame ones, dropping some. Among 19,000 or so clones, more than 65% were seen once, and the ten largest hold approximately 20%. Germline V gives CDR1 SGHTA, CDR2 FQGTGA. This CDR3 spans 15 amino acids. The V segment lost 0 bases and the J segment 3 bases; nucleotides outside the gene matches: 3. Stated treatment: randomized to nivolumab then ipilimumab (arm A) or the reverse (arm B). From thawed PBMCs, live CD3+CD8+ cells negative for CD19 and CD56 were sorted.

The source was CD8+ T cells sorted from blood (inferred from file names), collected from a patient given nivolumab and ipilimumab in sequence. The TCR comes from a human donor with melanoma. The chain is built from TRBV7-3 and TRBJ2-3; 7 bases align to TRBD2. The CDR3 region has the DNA TGTGCCAGCAGCTTAACGTTGGGGGGGACAGATACGCAGTATTTT. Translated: CASSLTLGGTDTQYF.